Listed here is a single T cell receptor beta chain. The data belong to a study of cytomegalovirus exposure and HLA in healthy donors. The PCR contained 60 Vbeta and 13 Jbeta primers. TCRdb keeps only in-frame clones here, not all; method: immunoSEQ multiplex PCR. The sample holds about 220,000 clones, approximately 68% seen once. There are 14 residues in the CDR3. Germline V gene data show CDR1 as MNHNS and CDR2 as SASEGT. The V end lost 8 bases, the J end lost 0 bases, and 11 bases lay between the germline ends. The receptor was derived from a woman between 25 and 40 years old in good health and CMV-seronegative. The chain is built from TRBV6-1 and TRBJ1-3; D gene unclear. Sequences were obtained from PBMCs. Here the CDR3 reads CASPPLSSGNTIYF. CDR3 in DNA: TGTGCCAGCCCTCCCCTAAGCTCTGGAAACACCATATATTTT.